This T cell receptor beta chain was retrieved from a study of OX40 agonist ivuxolimab in advanced cancers. About the study as a whole: Ivuxolimab was a fully human IgG2 agonistic monoclonal antibody targeting the costimulatory receptor OX40 (CD134). Patients were allowed to have had prior anti-PD-1, anti-PD-L1 or anti-CTLA-4 therapy, and around 40% of the dose-escalation patients had previously received checkpoint inhibitors. A male proportion of 82.7% and a mean age of 60 years, ranging from roughly 23 to 80, were recorded for the dose-escalation cohort. Of the roughly 53 patients in dose escalation, 19 had hepatocellular carcinoma, approximately 15 had melanoma, 9 had renal cell carcinoma and 9 had head and neck cancer. The purpose of peripheral TCRbeta sequencing was to test whether ivuxolimab changed TCR sequence diversity and led to clonal T-cell expansion. Intravenous ivuxolimab was administered to patients every 2 weeks at six dose levels: 0.01, 0.1, 0.3, 1.5, 3 and 10 mg/kg. Partial responses occurred in three dose-escalation patients: two with cutaneous melanoma and one with hepatocellular carcinoma. The paper describes the monotherapy dose-escalation part (N = 52 patients) of the phase I trial of ivuxolimab.

Patients with a history of autoimmune disease or receiving systemic immunosuppression were excluded from the trial. Peripheral blood for TCR sequencing was collected from all dose cohorts at baseline, on cycle 4 day 1, and on cycle 7 day 1. Samples came from an open-label, multicenter, first-in-human phase I dose-escalation trial of ivuxolimab. The trial enrolled adults with locally advanced or metastatic head and neck squamous cell, hepatocellular, melanoma or renal cell carcinoma. Before TCR sequencing, CD4+ and CD8+ T cells were separately sorted from peripheral blood. Comment on this clone: No cognate antigen has been identified for it. One base away there is no much larger clone; base qualities are not given.

Spanning cysteine to phenylalanine, the CDR3 consists of 15 amino acids. Only the CDR3 DNA is retained, 45 bases long and in frame from the first base. Genomic DNA was extracted from sorted cells for sequencing of the TCRbeta CDR3 region. The immunoSEQ Assay was used for sequencing of TCRbeta CDR3 regions. The source is immuneACCESS, and TCRdb retained only in-frame sequences with V and J called. Part of the clones is not carried over; for the studies checked, unresolved V genes explain less than half of this, and the remainder is unexplained. This sample holds 50,000 to 65,000 clones; roughly 89% were observed only once. Of the sample, more than 0.55% falls within the top ten clones. General conclusions and limits of the study: At doses of 0.1 to 3.0 mg/kg, clonal expansion of both CD4+ and CD8+ blood T cells was observed from baseline to week 6. On average, CD8+ T cells showed more expanded clones than CD4+ T cells after ivuxolimab. Low levels of normalized T-cell clonal expansion were also seen in some patients who did not respond. In the 0.1-3.0 mg/kg groups, partial responders were among the patients with the lowest normalized peripheral clonal expansion, particularly in CD8+ T cells. The antigen specificity of the peripheral T cells that underwent clonal expansion was not determined.

This TCR derives from an adult with an advanced solid tumor such as melanoma, head and neck, liver or kidney cancer. The rearrangement joined TRBV12-2 to TRBJ1-4; the DNA was not compared with TRBD1, the D call given in the table. TRBV12-2 has pseudogene status. Sequences were derived from CD4+ or CD8+ T cells sorted from blood, sampled in a trial of the OX40 agonist ivuxolimab. The CDR3 reads as follows: CASRLVGGTNEKLFF. The nucleotide sequence reads as follows: TGTGCAAGTCGCTTAGTAGGGGGAACTAATGAAAAACTGTTTTTT.